The clone carrying this T cell receptor beta chain was seen repeatedly, ten times or more. Its cognate antigen is unknown. The data belong to a study of metastatic and nonmetastatic thyroid tumors. Study in general: The authors compared repertoires across blood and tumor or nodule tissue from malignant and benign thyroid patients. Study-level points and caveats: Reported TCR beta diversity, measured in blood and tumor, was significantly higher for malignant thyroid tumors than for benign nodules.

With 4 bases removed from V and 3 bases from J, the gap between germline ends came to 12 bases. Germline-derived CDR1 and CDR2 are MDHEN and SYDVKM. The CDR3 spans 15 residues. All patients were treatment-naive before thyroid surgery. Authors' processing steps: Between-group CDR3 differences, defined by clinicopathological status, yielded a distant-metastasis classifier for papillary thyroid cancer. TCRdb reprocessed the PCR reads using MiXCR. These V and J calls originate from TCRdb's pipeline instead of the authors' own analysis. The sample carries about 70,000 clones, 15% to 20% recorded once. Specimen: blood. The chain has TRBV28 and TRBJ2-2; possibly TRBD2 for D (5 bases). The receptor was derived from a female donor with papillary thyroid cancer or a benign thyroid nodule (not recorded which). Some clones in this sample may be carry-over from other donors' samples. CDR3 sequence reads: CASSSGKAHTGELFF. The CDR3 region has the DNA TGTGCCAGCAGTTCCGGGAAGGCCCACACCGGGGAGCTGTTTTTT.